One sample yielded the 10 T cell receptor beta chains listed below, sequenced in a study of control samples from healthy donors and cancer patients. Clones were read by immunoSEQ multiplex PCR, and TCRdb kept only the in-frame ones, dropping some. The data contain fewer than 85,000 clones, around 91% of them seen just once; the ten biggest clones take up less than 20%. The sequencing input was blood. These receptors all stem from a man aged 25 to 40 in good health.

Written as DNA, the CDR3 is TGTGCCAGCAGTGAAGAGGGGGACCTAGAGACCCAGTACTTC. It is translated as CASSEEGDLETQYF. The V and J genes are TRBV2 and TRBJ2-5; D might be TRBD1 (6 bases). CDR3 length equals 14 residues. Trimming cost V 1 base and J 4 bases, with 10 bases left between them. Germline V lookup: CDR1 SNHLY, CDR2 FYNNEI.

The gene calls are TRBV19 and TRBJ1-6; 8 bases match TRBD1. The germline V gene has CDR1 LNHDA and CDR2 SQIVND (reference sequence). The CDR3 consists of 18 residues. The V and J ends lost 2 bases and 7 bases, in that order; junction bases with no gene match: 13. The CDR3 bases are TGTGCCAGTAGTATAACCCCCCTCTCCGGGACAGGCAATTCACCCCTCCACTTT. This encodes CASSITPLSGTGNSPLHF.

This CDR3 is CASSLDGYNSPLHF. The CDR3 DNA reads as TGTGCCAGCAGCTTGGACGGTTATAATTCACCCCTCCACTTT. The chain uses TRBV3-1 (or the pseudogene TRBV3-2) and TRBJ1-6; D gene ambiguous. The CDR3 length is 14 residues. Germline CDR1 LGHDT, CDR2 YNNKEL (reference sequence). Trimming stripped 5 bases from V and 4 bases from J, with 9 bases between.

The V and J genes are TRBV10-3 and TRBJ2-7; D gene uncertain. This CDR3 comprises 11 residues. Trimming stripped 3 bases from V and 7 bases from J, with 7 bases between. CDR1 is ENHRY, CDR2 SYGVKD, per germline. The CDR3 loop is CAISDGTEQYF. The CDR3 DNA sequence: TGTGCCATCAGTGATGGTACAGAGCAGTACTTC.

The chain is built from TRBV4-2 and TRBJ2-1; 7 bases are shared with TRBD2. J lost 4 bases, V lost 1 base, and 4 bases had no gene match. The germline CDR1 and CDR2 sequences are LGHNA and YNFKEQ. The CDR3 is made up of 15 amino acids. CDR3 residues: CASSQAGGRYNEQFF. The CDR3 DNA reads as TGTGCCAGCAGCCAAGCCGGGGGGAGGTACAATGAGCAGTTCTTC.

This sequence joins TRBV7-2 and TRBJ1-2; D is ambiguous. Per the germline V gene, CDR1 is SGHTA and CDR2 is FQGNSA. Trimming pared 5 bases from V and 4 bases from J, leaving 11 bases between. The CDR3 runs 13 residues. CDR3 DNA: TGTGCCAGCAGCCCTGAGACGGTCTATGGCTACACCTTC. It is translated as CASSPETVYGYTF.

V and J are TRBV27 and TRBJ1-6, with 9 nucleotides matching TRBD1. From germline, CDR1 is MNHEY and CDR2 SMNVEV (reference sequence). Trimming at V came to 5 bases and at J to 10 bases, leaving 9 bases not matched to a gene. The CDR3 contains 15 residues. The DNA for the CDR3 is TGTGCCAGCAGTCCAACGGGACAGGGAGTCTCACCCCTCCACTTT. Translated: CASSPTGQGVSPLHF.

In its sample, this clone was seen once. V and J are TRBV3-1 (or the pseudogene TRBV3-2) and TRBJ1-5; D is possibly TRBD1 (5 bases). The CDR3 is made up of 15 amino acids. The V end was cut by 1 base, the J end by 4 bases, with 11 bases between. Germline V gene sequence: CDR1 LGHDT, CDR2 YNNKEL (reference sequence). The CDR3 loop is CASSQGGVENQPQHF. The CDR3 DNA is TGTGCCAGCAGCCAAGGAGGGGTCGAAAATCAGCCCCAGCATTTT.

Only a few counts were recorded for this clone. V gene TRBV13 combines with J gene TRBJ2-3; TRBD2 agrees at 11 bases. CDR1 and CDR2 from the germline V gene are PRHDT and FYEKMQ (reference sequence). With 2 bases clipped from V and 3 bases from J, the junction kept 16 bases outside the gene matches. The CDR3 is 20 residues long. In DNA form, the CDR3 reads TGTGCCAGCAGCTTAAGGCTAGCGGGAGGTCCTTGGGAAAAAACAGATACGCAGTATTTT. As protein: CASSLRLAGGPWEKTDTQYF.

V gene TRBV4-3 combines with J gene TRBJ2-7, with 7 bases that match TRBD1. Germline V gene sequence: CDR1 LGHNA, CDR2 YSLEER. The CDR3 loop spans 18 amino acids. With 0 bases clipped from V and 2 bases from J, the junction kept 13 bases outside the gene matches. CDR3 amino acids: CASSQDRGFGDRPYEQYF. CDR3 sequence (DNA): TGCGCCAGCAGCCAAGATAGGGGCTTCGGGGACAGACCCTACGAGCAGTACTTC.